Listed below are T cell receptor beta chains from one sample, sequenced in a study of cytomegalovirus exposure and HLA in healthy donors. Generated by immunoSEQ multiplex PCR, the TCRdb table keeps only in-frame clones and is missing some. The sample yields tens of thousands of clones, 76% seen once. The sequencing sample was made of PBMCs. These receptors were obtained from a young man in good health and CMV-seropositive. The CDR3 runs from the conserved cysteine through the conserved F or W. A D gene is named only where the DNA matches it firmly. Size is omitted from some rows. Given values are once, few, many or a class for expanded clones.

TRBD1 | TRBJ1-2 | NA | TRBV23-1 | TGCGCCAGCAGTCAACCTGGGACAGGCCTGTTGAACTATGGCTACACCTTC | CASSQPGTGLLNYGYTF
NA | TRBJ2-7 | once | TRBV28 | TGTGCCAGCCGAAGGTCGAACAGAAACTACGAGCAGTACTTC | CASRRSNRNYEQYF
NA | TRBJ2-7 | once | TRBV27 | TGTGCCAGTGGCTATGATAGCCCCTACGAGCAGTACTTC | CASGYDSPYEQYF
NA | TRBJ2-1 | NA | TRBV5-4 | TGTGCCAGCAGCTTGGTTCCGGGGGACTCCTACAATGAGCAGTTCTTC | CASSLVPGDSYNEQFF
TRBD1 | TRBJ1-1 | NA | TRBV7-2 | TGTGCCAGCAGCTTAAATACAGGGGGTTACACTGAAGCTTTCTTT | CASSLNTGGYTEAFF
TRBD2 | TRBJ2-1 | NA | TRBV7-3 | TGTGCCAGCAGCGCAAACCCGGGGGGGCCTTACAATGAGCAGTTCTTC | CASSANPGGPYNEQFF
TRBD2 | TRBJ2-2 | NA | TRBV4-1 | TGCGCCAGCAGCCAAGATTCGAGCGGGGGTTGGGGGGAGCTGTTTTTT | CASSQDSSGGWGELFF
NA | TRBJ2-3 | NA | TRBV10-2 | TGCGCCAGCAGCGAATCCCAGGGGCAGTATTTT | CASSESQGQYF
NA | TRBJ1-3 | few | TRBV6-6 | TGTGCCAGCAGTTACTCGACTCGCAGGGTTGACACCATATATTTT | CASSYSTRRVDTIYF
TRBD2 | TRBJ2-2 | NA | TRBV27 | TGTGCCAGCAGTTCCGGGACTAGCCCCGGGGAGCTGTTTTTT | CASSSGTSPGELFF
TRBD2 | TRBJ2-5 | NA | TRBV4-2 | TGTGCCAGCAGCCAAGATTCAGGGACTAGCGGGGGCGCCCAAGGGTTCGTGGAGACCCAGTACTTC | CASSQDSGTSGGAQGFVETQYF
NA | TRBJ1-2 | NA | TRBV5-6 | TGTGCCAGCAGCCTGGGCGTGGGGCGAAACTATGGCTACACCTTC | CASSLGVGRNYGYTF
NA | TRBJ1-1 | NA | TRBV29-1 | TGCAGCGTTCTGCACAGGATGAACGCTGAAGCTTTCTTT | CSVLHRMNAEAFF
NA | TRBJ1-5 | NA | TRBV15 | TGTGCCACCAGCAGAGAACGGGGAGGGAGCAATCAGCCCCAGCATTTT | CATSRERGGSNQPQHF
NA | TRBJ1-5 | NA | TRBV5-6 | TGTGCCAGCAGCGTGGGACTGAGCAATCAGCCCCAGCATTTT | CASSVGLSNQPQHF
TRBD1 | TRBJ1-2 | NA | TRBV6-6 | TGTGCCAGCAGTACCGAGACAGGGGCTTTCGGCTACACCTTC | CASSTETGAFGYTF
NA | TRBJ1-1 | NA | TRBV5-1 | TGCGCCAGCAGTTATCAGGGGCGGAACACTGAAGCTTTCTTT | CASSYQGRNTEAFF
TRBD1 | TRBJ2-7 | NA | TRBV7-9 | TGTGCCAGCAGCTATACTTTTGAGGGGGCGGCTTACGAGCAGTACTTC | CASSYTFEGAAYEQYF
TRBD2 | TRBJ2-5 | NA | TRBV19 | TGTGCCAGTAGTTCGACGACTAGCGGGGTACAAGAGACCCAGTACTTC | CASSSTTSGVQETQYF
NA | TRBJ1-1 | few | TRBV30 | TGTGCCTGGGCCGGACGGGGTGGTATGAACACTGAAGCTTTCTTT | CAWAGRGGMNTEAFF
NA | TRBJ1-2 | NA | TRBV7-9 | TGTGCCAGCAGCTTCGAGACAGATGGCTACACCTTC | CASSFETDGYTF
NA | TRBJ2-5 | NA | TRBV4-2 | TGTGCCAGCAGCCAAGGGGGTAGCGAAGAGACCCAGTACTTC | CASSQGGSEETQYF
TRBD1 | TRBJ2-7 | NA | TRBV29-1 | TGCAGCGTTGGAATAGGGACAGGGACAGGGTACGAGCAGTACTTC | CSVGIGTGTGYEQYF
NA | TRBJ1-1 | NA | TRBV29-1 | TGCAGCGTTGTAAGGGGATGGACTGAAGCTTTCTTT | CSVVRGWTEAFF
TRBD1 | TRBJ2-7 | once | TRBV9 | TGTGCCAGCAGCCCGTCATTCTCGGACAGGGGCAATTACGAGCAGTACTTC | CASSPSFSDRGNYEQYF
TRBD2 | TRBJ2-1 | NA | TRBV9 | TGTGCCAGCAGCGTAGCGCCAGCCGGGACTAGCGTCAATGAGCAGTTCTTC | CASSVAPAGTSVNEQFF
TRBD1 | TRBJ2-1 | NA | TRBV29-1 | TGCAGCGTCATACAGGGGGTTGACAATGAGCAGTTCTTC | CSVIQGVDNEQFF
TRBD1 | TRBJ2-1 | NA | TRBV4-1 | TGCGCCAGCAGCCAAGAAGGGGTAGGACAGGGCCTGAATGAGCAGTTCTTC | CASSQEGVGQGLNEQFF
NA | TRBJ1-5 | NA | TRBV6-1 | TGTGCCAGCAAAATTGGACAGATAATCCAGCCCCAGCATTTT | CASKIGQIIQPQHF
NA | TRBJ2-2 | NA | TRBV6-1 | TGTGCCAGCAGGGACACCTCGAACACCGGGGAGCTGTTTTTT | CASRDTSNTGELFF
TRBD2 | TRBJ2-7 | NA | TRBV28 | TGTGCCAGCAGTGCCGGGACTAGCGGGAGGAGCTCCTACGAGCAGTACTTC | CASSAGTSGRSSYEQYF
TRBD1 | TRBJ1-1 | NA | TRBV11-2 | TGTGCCAGCAGCGTTGACAGGGGTGGCACTGAAGCTTTCTTT | CASSVDRGGTEAFF
TRBD1 | TRBJ1-2 | once | TRBV6-1 | TGTGCCAGCAGTGAAGGCCCGGGACAGAACTATGGCTACACCTTC | CASSEGPGQNYGYTF
TRBD1 | TRBJ2-2 | NA | TRBV27 | TGTGCCAGCCGCGACAGGGACACCGGGGAGCTGTTTTTT | CASRDRDTGELFF
TRBD1 | TRBJ1-5 | NA | TRBV19 | TGTGCCAGTAGTATAGATGGGCTACAGGGGTTCGCCAATAGCAATCAGCCCCAGCATTTT | CASSIDGLQGFANSNQPQHF
NA | TRBJ2-3 | NA | TRBV9 | TGTGCCAGCACCCGGTACGGGAGAGGCACAGATACGCAGTATTTT | CASTRYGRGTDTQYF
NA | TRBJ1-2 | medium-sized | TRBV6-1 | TGTGCCAGCAGGCGTGGTGAAGCTAACTATGGCTACACCTTC | CASRRGEANYGYTF